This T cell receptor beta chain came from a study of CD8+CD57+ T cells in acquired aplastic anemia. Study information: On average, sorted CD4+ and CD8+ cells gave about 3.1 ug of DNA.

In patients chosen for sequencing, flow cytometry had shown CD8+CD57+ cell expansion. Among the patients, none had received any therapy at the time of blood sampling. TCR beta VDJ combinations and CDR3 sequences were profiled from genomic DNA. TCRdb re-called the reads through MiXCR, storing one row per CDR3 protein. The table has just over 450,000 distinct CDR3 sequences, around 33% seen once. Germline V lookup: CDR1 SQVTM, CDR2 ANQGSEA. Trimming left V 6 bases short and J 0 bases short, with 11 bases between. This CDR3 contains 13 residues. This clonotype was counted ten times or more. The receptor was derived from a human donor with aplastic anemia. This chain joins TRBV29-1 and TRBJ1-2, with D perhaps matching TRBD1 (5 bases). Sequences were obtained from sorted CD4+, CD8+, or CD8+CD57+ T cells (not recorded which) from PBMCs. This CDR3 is CSVLGDPNYGYTF. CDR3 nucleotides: TGCAGCGTCCTAGGGGACCCTAACTATGGCTACACCTTC. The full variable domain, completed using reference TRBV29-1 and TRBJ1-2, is SAVISQKPSRDICQRGTSLTIQCQVDSQVTMMFWYRQQPGQSLTLIATANQGSEATYESGFVIDKFPISRPNLTFSTLTVSNMSPEDSSIYLCSVLGDPNYGYTFGSGTRLTVV.